Following are 9 T cell receptor beta chains from one sample sequenced in a study of blood T cell repertoires in COVID-19. Data came from immunoSEQ multiplex PCR; TCRdb stores just in-frame clones and leaves some out. The table has 150,000 to 200,000 clones, about 90% seen once; the top ten hold about 4.8%. The sequencing sample was made of peripheral blood. These receptors were obtained from a man younger than 45 with COVID-19, enrolled during active disease.

The J gene is TRBJ1-1, the V gene TRBV7-9; 7 bases match TRBD1. Germline V gives CDR1 SEHNR, CDR2 FQNEAQ (reference sequence). V lost 5 bases to trimming and J lost 4 bases; unmatched junction nucleotides: 10. This CDR3 comprises 15 residues. The CDR3 nucleotides read TGTGCCAGCAGCCTAGGGGGCGTGGATGGCACTGAAGCTTTCTTT. Its protein product is CASSLGGVDGTEAFF. The full variable domain, rest sourced from reference TRBV7-9 and TRBJ1-1, is DTGVSQNPRHKITKRGQNVTFRCDPISEHNRLYWYRQTLGQGPEFLTYFQNEAQLEKSRLLSDRFSAERPKGSFSTLEIQRTEQGDSAMYLCASSLGGVDGTEAFFGQGTRLTVV.

This clone came up a few times. V and J are TRBV7-2 and TRBJ2-7, with D perhaps TRBD2 (6 bases). Germline values: CDR1 SGHTA, CDR2 FQGNSA. Trimming took 3 bases from V and 3 from J, leaving 15 bases between them. The CDR3 runs to 15 residues. This CDR3 reads CASSFDILAIYEQYF. CDR3 in DNA: TGTGCCAGCAGCTTTGATATCCTAGCGATCTACGAGCAGTACTTC.

The V gene is TRBV5-4, the J gene TRBJ2-1, with D perhaps matching TRBD2 (6 bases). CDR1 and CDR2 (germline): SGHNT, YYREEE (reference sequence). The V end was cut by 1 base, the J end by 1 base, with 9 bases between. The CDR3 is 15 residues long. The CDR3 region has the DNA TGTGCCAGCAGCTTGAGCAGCGGGTCCTACAATGAGCAGTTCTTC. This codes for CASSLSSGSYNEQFF.

This clone showed up just once. This sequence joins TRBV6-5 and TRBJ2-7; 8 nucleotides line up with TRBD2. The J segment lost 3 bases and the V segment lost 5 bases, leaving 9 bases of the junction unmatched. Germline CDR1 is MNHEY and CDR2 is SVGAGI. The CDR3 sequence is 15 residues long. CDR3 nucleotides: TGTGCCAGCAGTCGTATCCCGGGACTAGTCTACGAGCAGTACTTC. Protein: CASSRIPGLVYEQYF.

This clone appeared a single time. The rearrangement links TRBV10-3 to TRBJ2-1; 11 nucleotides match TRBD2. The length of the CDR3 is 18 residues. CDR1 and CDR2 from the germline V gene are ENHRY and SYGVKD. Germline trimming cut 6 bases from V and 3 bases from J; bases unmatched to any gene: 13. The CDR3 region is CAIRNTGGLAVSYNEQFF. The DNA for the CDR3 is TGTGCCATCAGAAATACGGGGGGACTAGCGGTTAGCTACAATGAGCAGTTCTTC.

This clone was seen more than once but under ten times. The CDR3 loop reads CATNSGDSNQPQHF. The DNA for the CDR3 is TGTGCCACCAACAGCGGGGATAGCAATCAGCCCCAGCATTTT. The chain recombines TRBV7-9 with TRBJ1-5; no definite D call. Germline values: CDR1 SEHNR, CDR2 FQNEAQ (reference sequence). The CDR3 has 14 residues. Trimming removed 10 bases at V and 0 bases at J, with 13 bases between.

The chain employs TRBV6-5 and TRBJ2-7; 8 nucleotides match TRBD1. Trimming at V came to 6 bases and at J to 5 bases, leaving 9 bases not matched to a gene. CDR1 and CDR2 from the germline V gene are MNHEY and SVGAGI. The CDR3 has 14 amino acids. The CDR3 here is CASRLRQGPHEQYF. The CDR3 DNA sequence: TGTGCCAGCAGGCTAAGACAGGGGCCCCACGAGCAGTACTTC.

V and J are TRBV6-8 and TRBJ2-7; the match to TRBD1 covers 7 bases. V trimming: 2 bases; J trimming: 1 base; junction bases outside the gene matches: 5. CDR3 length: 15 amino acids. The V gene's germline CDR1 is MNHGY and CDR2 SAAAGT. The CDR3 here is CASSYRGRGSYEQYF. Written as DNA, the CDR3 is TGTGCCAGCAGTTACAGGGGGCGAGGGTCCTACGAGCAGTACTTC.

This rearrangement joins TRBV27 to TRBJ2-7; 10 positions agree with TRBD2. In germline, CDR1 is MNHEY, CDR2 SMNVEV (reference sequence). This CDR3 is 12 amino acids long. V lost 8 bases, J lost 8 bases, and 6 bases stayed unmatched. The CDR3, as DNA: TGTGCCAGCGGTAGCGGGGGGTTCAAGCAGTACTTC. Translated, it gives CASGSGGFKQYF.